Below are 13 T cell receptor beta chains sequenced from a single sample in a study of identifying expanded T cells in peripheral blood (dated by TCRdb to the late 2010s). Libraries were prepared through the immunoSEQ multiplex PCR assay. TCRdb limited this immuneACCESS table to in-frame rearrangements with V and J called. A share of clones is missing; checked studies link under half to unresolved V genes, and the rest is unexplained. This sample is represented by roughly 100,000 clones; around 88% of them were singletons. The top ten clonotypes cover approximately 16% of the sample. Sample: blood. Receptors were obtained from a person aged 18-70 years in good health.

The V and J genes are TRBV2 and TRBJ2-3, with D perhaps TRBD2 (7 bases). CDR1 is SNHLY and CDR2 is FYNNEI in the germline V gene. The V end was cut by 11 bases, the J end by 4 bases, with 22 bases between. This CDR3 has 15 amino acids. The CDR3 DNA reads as TGTGCCCTGCCGGAGGGGGGGGCCCCATCAGATACGCAGTATTTT. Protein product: CALPEGGAPSDTQYF. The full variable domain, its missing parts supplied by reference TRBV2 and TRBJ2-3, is EPEVTQTPSHQVTQMGQEVILRCVPISNHLYFYWYRQILGQKVEFLVSFYNNEISEKSEIFDDQFSVERPDGSNFTLKIRSTKLEDSAMYFCALPEGGAPSDTQYFGPGTRLTVL.

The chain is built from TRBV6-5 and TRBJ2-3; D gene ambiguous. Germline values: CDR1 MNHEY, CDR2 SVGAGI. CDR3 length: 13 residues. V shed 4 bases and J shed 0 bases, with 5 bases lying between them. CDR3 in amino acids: CASSSDSTDTQYF. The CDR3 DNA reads TGTGCCAGCAGTTCGGACAGCACAGATACGCAGTATTTT.

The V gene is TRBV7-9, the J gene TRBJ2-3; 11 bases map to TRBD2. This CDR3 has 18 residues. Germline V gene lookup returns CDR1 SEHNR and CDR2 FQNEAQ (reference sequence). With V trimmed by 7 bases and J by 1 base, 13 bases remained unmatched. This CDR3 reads CASTGRLAGFGGTDTQYF. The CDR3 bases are TGTGCCAGCACCGGCCGACTAGCGGGGTTTGGAGGCACAGATACGCAGTATTTT.

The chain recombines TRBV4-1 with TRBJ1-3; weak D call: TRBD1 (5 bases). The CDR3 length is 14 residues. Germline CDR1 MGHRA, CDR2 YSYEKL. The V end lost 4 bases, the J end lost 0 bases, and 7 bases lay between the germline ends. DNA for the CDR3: TGCGCCAGCAGCCTCCAGGGCTCTGGAAACACCATATATTTT. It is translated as CASSLQGSGNTIYF.

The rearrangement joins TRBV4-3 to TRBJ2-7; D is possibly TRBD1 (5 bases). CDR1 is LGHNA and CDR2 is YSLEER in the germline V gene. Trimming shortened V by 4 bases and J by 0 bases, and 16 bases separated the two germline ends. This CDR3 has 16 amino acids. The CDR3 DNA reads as TGCGCCAGCAGCCCGCGGCAGGGCCCCTTCTCCTACGAGCAGTACTTC. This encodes CASSPRQGPFSYEQYF.

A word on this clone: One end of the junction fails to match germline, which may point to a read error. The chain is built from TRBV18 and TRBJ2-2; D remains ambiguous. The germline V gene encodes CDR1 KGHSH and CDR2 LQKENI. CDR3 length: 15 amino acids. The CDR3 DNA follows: TGTGCCAGCTCACCAAGAACAGAGAACGCCGGGGAGCTGTTTTTT. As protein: CASSPRTENAGELFF.

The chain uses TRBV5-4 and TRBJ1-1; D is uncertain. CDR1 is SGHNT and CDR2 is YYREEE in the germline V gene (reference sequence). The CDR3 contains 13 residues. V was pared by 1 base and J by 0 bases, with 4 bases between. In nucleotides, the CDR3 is TGTGCCAGCAGCTTGACCATGAACACTGAAGCTTTCTTT. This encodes CASSLTMNTEAFF.

The CDR3 bases are TGTGCCAGCAGCTTGGGACAGGGAGTCTATGGCTACACCTTC. This gives the protein CASSLGQGVYGYTF. This rearrangement joins TRBV5-4 to TRBJ1-2, with 7 bases aligning to TRBD1. V shed 0 bases, J shed 4 bases, and the junction held 3 bases outside the gene matches. This CDR3 has 14 amino acids. CDR1 SGHNT and CDR2 YYREEE come from the germline V gene (reference sequence).

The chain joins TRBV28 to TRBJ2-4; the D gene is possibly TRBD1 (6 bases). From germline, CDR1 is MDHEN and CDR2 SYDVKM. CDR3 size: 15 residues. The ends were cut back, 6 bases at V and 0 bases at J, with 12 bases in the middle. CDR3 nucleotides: TGTGCCAGCAGCGTCAGGGGAGTAGCCAAAAACATTCAGTACTTC. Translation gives CASSVRGVAKNIQYF.

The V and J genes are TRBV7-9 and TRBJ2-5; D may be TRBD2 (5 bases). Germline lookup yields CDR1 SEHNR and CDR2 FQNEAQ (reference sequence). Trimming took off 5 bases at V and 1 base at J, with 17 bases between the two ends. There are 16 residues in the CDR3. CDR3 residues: CASSPTIGRGQETQYF. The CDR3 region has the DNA TGTGCCAGCAGCCCGACCATTGGACGGGGCCAAGAGACCCAGTACTTC.

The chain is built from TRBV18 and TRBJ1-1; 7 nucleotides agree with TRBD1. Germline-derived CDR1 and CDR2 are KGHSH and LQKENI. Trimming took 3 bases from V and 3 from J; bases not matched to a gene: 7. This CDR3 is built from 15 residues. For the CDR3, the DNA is TGTGCCAGCTCACCCCCCGGACAGGCATACACTGAAGCTTTCTTT. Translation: CASSPPGQAYTEAFF.

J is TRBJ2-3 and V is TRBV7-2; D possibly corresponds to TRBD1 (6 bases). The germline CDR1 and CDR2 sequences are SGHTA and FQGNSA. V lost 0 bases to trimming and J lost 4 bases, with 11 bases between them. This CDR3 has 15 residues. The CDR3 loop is CASSLAAGVADTQYF. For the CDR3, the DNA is TGTGCCAGCAGCTTAGCCGCAGGGGTGGCAGATACGCAGTATTTT.

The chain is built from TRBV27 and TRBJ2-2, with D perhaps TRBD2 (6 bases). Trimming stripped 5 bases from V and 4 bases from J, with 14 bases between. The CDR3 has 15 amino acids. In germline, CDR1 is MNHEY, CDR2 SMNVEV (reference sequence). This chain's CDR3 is CASSRRGGGTGELFF. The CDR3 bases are TGTGCCAGCAGTAGGCGGGGAGGTGGCACCGGGGAGCTGTTTTTT.